The clone carrying this T cell receptor beta chain showed up just a few times. Germline loops: CDR1 MNHEY, CDR2 SMNVEV (reference sequence). This CDR3 comprises 12 residues. V lost 2 bases, J lost 7 bases, and 3 bases lay in between. This sample stems from a study of blood T cell repertoires in COVID-19. Study context: Some COVID-19 samples were acute and others convalescent; all came from the United States, Italy and Spain. From T cells, B-cell-depleted T cells, or PBMCs came the material, which was cDNA or gDNA.

Source study methods: How many nucleated cells were present was estimated from reference gene primer amplification. Clones were read by immunoSEQ multiplex PCR, and TCRdb kept only the in-frame ones, dropping some. That table supplies the V and J calls and clone size; D and trimming were determined from the DNA. The table records approximately 97,000 clones, approximately 88% of them present only once. The chain is built from TRBV27 and TRBJ1-6; unclear D gene. This receptor was taken from a human donor in a cohort sampled during active COVID-19. Sequencing was carried out using peripheral blood. This chain's CDR3 is CASSLRNSPLHF. In DNA form, the CDR3 reads TGTGCCAGCAGTTTACGGAATTCACCCCTCCACTTT.